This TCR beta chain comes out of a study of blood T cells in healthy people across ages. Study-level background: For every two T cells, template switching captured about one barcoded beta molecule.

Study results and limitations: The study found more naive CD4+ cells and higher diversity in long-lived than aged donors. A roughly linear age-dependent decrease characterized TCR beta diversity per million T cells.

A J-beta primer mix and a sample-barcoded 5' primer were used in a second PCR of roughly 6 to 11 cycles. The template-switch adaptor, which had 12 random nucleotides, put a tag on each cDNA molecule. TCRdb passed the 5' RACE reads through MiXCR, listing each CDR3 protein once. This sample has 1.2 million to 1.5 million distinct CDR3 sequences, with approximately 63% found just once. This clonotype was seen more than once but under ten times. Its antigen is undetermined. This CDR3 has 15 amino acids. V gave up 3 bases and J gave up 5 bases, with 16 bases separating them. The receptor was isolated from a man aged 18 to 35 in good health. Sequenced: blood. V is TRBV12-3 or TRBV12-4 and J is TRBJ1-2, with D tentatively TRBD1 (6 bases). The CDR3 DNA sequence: TGTGCCAGCAGTTTCAGTACAGGGCGGCGGTATGGCTACACCTTC. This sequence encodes CASSFSTGRRYGYTF.